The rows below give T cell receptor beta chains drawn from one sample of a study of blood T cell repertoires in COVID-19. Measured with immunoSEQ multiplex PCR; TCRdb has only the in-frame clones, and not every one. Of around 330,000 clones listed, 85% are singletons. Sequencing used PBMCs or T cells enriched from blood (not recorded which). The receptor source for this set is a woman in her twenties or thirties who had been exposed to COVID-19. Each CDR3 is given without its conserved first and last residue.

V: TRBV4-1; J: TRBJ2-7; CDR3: ASSQDKIAAYEQY
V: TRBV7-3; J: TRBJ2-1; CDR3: ASSYAPYNEQF
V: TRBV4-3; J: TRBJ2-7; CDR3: ASSQDRGAPYEQY
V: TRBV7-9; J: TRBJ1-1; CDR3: ASSLVSAGTGGTEAF
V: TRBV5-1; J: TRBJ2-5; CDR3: ASSMDIYQETQY
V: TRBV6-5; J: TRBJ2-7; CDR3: ASTGQYEQY
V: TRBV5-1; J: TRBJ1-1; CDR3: ASCRTGGSITEAF
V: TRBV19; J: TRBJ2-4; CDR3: ATRLQGYGAKNIQY
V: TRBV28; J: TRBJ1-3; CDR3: ASTRARGNTIY
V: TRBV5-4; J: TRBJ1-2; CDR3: ASSLGTSYGYT
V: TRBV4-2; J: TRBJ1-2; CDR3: ASSQDPAGATNGYT
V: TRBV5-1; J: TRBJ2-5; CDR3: ASSFRLAAETQY
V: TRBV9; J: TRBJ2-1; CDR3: ASSGRRGWNEQF
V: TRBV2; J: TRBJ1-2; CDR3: ASSSLGTGHGYT
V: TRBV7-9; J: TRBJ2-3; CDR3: ASSSTGGHIADTQY
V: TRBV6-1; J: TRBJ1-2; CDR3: ASRPGQVGYT
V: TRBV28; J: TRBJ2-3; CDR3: ATGGGDTQY
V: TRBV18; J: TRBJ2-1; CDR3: ASSPGTGNEQF
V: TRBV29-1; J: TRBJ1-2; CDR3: SVGTGRYGYT
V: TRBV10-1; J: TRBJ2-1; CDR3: ASSRTGEPYNEQF
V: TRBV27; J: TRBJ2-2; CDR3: ASSIPGQIGELF
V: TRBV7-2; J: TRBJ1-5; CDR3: ASSSGQGSNQPQH
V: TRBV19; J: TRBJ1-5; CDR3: ASSWTPNSNQPQH
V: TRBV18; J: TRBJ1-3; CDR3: ASSHRDKLSGNTIY
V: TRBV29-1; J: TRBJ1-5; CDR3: SVQTGLNQPQH
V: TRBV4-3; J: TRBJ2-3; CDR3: ASSQELAGGSDTQY
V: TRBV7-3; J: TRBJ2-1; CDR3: ASSLSRGISYNEQF
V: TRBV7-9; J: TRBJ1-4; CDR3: ASTPGGSTNEKLF
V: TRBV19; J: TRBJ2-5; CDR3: ASSILGGTETQY
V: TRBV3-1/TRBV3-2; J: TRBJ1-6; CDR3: ASSPPGQLYNSPLH
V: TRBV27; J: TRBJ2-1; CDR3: ASRGQKYNEQF
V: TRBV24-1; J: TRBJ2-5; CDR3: ATSDSDRVGRETQY
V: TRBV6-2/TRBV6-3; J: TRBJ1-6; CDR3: ASNPRTLSPLH
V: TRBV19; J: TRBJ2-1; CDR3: ATGLMARSYNEQF
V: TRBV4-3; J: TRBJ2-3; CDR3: ASSQGRLHLTDTQY
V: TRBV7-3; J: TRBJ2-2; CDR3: ASRKPGTGNTGELF
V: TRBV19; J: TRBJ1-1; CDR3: ASIQAGRGEAF
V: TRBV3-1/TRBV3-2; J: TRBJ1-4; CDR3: ASSQDGVSGTGGATNEKLF
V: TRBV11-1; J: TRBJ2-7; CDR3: ASSLESLRSEQY
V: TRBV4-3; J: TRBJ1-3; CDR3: ASSQAEENRDFSGNTIY
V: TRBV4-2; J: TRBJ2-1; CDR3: ASSLTVGEGSNEQF
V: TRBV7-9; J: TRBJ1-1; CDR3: ASSLDRGGVSQRNTEAF
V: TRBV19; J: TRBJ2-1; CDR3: ASRSGTGGYNEQF
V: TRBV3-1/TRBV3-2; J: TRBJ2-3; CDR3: ASSQTSGISTDTQY
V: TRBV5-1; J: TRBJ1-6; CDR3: ASSLRGVPGGHSPLH
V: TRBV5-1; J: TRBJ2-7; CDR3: ASSSRNSYEQY
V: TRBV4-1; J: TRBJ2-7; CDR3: ASSQDRAGVGYEQY
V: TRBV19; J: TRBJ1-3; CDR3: ASSTLKSGVRSGNTIY
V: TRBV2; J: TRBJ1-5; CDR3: ASSVTVGGSNSNQPQH
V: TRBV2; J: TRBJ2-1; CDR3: ASSAQKGAYNEQF
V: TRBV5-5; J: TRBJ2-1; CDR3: ASSPSLIGGQF
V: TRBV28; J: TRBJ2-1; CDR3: ASSLYLAGGPNEQF
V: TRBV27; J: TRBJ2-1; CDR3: ATYGEGVDEQF
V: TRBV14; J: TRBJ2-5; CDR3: ASSPRQGGTQY